This is a list of T cell receptor beta chains from one sample in a study of blood T cell repertoires in COVID-19. Sequenced by immunoSEQ multiplex PCR; TCRdb stores in-frame clones only, minus some. In the table there are about 190,000 clones, about 86% of which are singletons. Material: PBMCs or T cells enriched from blood (not recorded which). Source of these receptors: a woman in her thirties or forties in a cohort exposed to, infected with or recovered from COVID-19 (not recorded which). Both conserved end residues are part of each CDR3. Each record gives: CDR3 protein, CDR3 DNA, clone size, V gene, CDR3 length, D gene, J gene. A D gene is named only where the DNA matches it firmly. Size tells how often a clone was seen (once, few, many) or the class of an expanded clone, and some rows leave it out.

CATSPREGTGGEELFF,TGTGCCACCAGCCCTCGGGAGGGGACAGGGGGCGAAGAACTGTTTTTT,-,TRBV15,16,TRBD1,TRBJ1-4
CASRRGTGRTEAFF,TGTGCCAGCCGAAGGGGGACAGGGAGGACTGAAGCTTTCTTT,-,TRBV7-9,14,TRBD1,TRBJ1-1
CASRDRANEKLFF,TGTGCCAGCAGGGACAGGGCCAATGAAAAACTGTTTTTT,few,TRBV28,13,TRBD1,TRBJ1-4
CASSPGGGGYGYTF,TGTGCCAGCAGTCCTGGGGGCGGGGGCTATGGCTACACCTTC,once,TRBV6-5,14,-,TRBJ1-2
CASSFRQAINEKLFF,TGTGCCAGCAGTTTTAGACAGGCGATCAATGAAAAACTGTTTTTT,once,TRBV27,15,-,TRBJ1-4
CASSRPGTENTEAFF,TGTGCCAGCAGCCGTCCCGGGACAGAGAACACTGAAGCTTTCTTT,-,TRBV7-9,15,TRBD1,TRBJ1-1
CASSLVGLALLNTGELFF,TGCGCCAGCAGCTTGGTGGGGTTAGCGCTACTGAACACCGGGGAGCTGTTTTTT,once,TRBV5-1,18,-,TRBJ2-2
CASSQGLRGSGNIQYF,TGCGCCAGCAGCCAAGGATTAAGGGGAAGCGGGAACATTCAGTACTTC,-,TRBV4-1,16,-,TRBJ2-4
CASSQGLNTEAFF,TGTGCCAGTTCACAGGGACTGAACACTGAAGCTTTCTTT,-,TRBV19,13,-,TRBJ1-1
CASGQITGELFF,TGCGCCAGCGGACAAATCACCGGGGAGCTGTTTTTT,-,TRBV5-1,12,-,TRBJ2-2
CASSGSRLAGGTGELFF,TGTGCCAGTAGTGGTTCTAGACTAGCGGGGGGCACCGGGGAGCTGTTTTTT,-,TRBV19,17,TRBD2,TRBJ2-2
CASSLAASREQYF,TGTGCCAGCAGTTTAGCCGCATCGCGTGAGCAGTACTTC,-,TRBV28,13,-,TRBJ2-7
CASSVATGGYGYTF,TGTGCCAGCAGCGTCGCGACAGGGGGCTATGGCTACACCTTC,-,TRBV5-4,14,TRBD1,TRBJ1-2
CATSDTKYGRGLTGELFF,TGTGCCACCAGTGATACAAAATATGGCAGGGGGCTTACCGGGGAGCTGTTTTTT,once,TRBV24-1,18,TRBD1,TRBJ2-2
CASSWTDSYEQYF,TGTGCCAGTAGTTGGACAGATTCCTACGAGCAGTACTTC,-,TRBV19,13,-,TRBJ2-7
CASSSGTSGQETQYF,TGTGCCAGCAGCTCCGGGACTAGCGGCCAAGAGACCCAGTACTTC,-,TRBV13,15,TRBD2,TRBJ2-5
CASSPFPRTKDSGNTIYF,TGTGCCAGCAGCCCTTTCCCTAGGACTAAGGACTCTGGAAACACCATATATTTT,-,TRBV7-7,18,-,TRBJ1-3
CASSLEASGITGELFF,TGTGCCAGCAGCCTGGAGGCTAGCGGGATCACCGGGGAGCTGTTTTTT,few,TRBV6-2/TRBV6-3,16,TRBD2,TRBJ2-2
CASSQTGAGANVLTF,TGCGCCAGCAGTCAGACAGGTGCTGGGGCCAACGTCCTGACTTTC,-,TRBV5-1,15,-,TRBJ2-6
CASSLRLSTDTQYF,TGTGCCAGCAGCTTAAGACTAAGCACAGATACGCAGTATTTT,-,TRBV7-2,14,-,TRBJ2-3
CAISGGDRGPTDTQYF,TGTGCCATCAGTGGGGGGGACAGAGGACCCACAGATACGCAGTATTTT,-,TRBV10-3,16,-,TRBJ2-3
CASSDAGRGGTDTQYF,TGTGCCAGCTCCGATGCGGGGCGGGGGGGCACAGATACGCAGTATTTT,-,TRBV28,16,TRBD2,TRBJ2-3
CASSLRDRGTGEQYF,TGTGCCAGCAGCTTGAGGGACAGGGGGACCGGAGAGCAGTACTTC,-,TRBV7-9,15,TRBD1,TRBJ2-7
CASRWGGDTEAFF,TGTGCCAGCAGGTGGGGGGGAGACACTGAAGCTTTCTTT,-,TRBV12-3/TRBV12-4,13,-,TRBJ1-1
CASSQDVAGGSYNEQFF,TGTGCCAGCAGCCAAGATGTTGCGGGGGGGTCCTACAATGAGCAGTTCTTC,-,TRBV3-1/TRBV3-2,17,TRBD2,TRBJ2-1
CASSYTQGGGNQPQHF,TGTGCCAGTAGTTATACTCAGGGAGGGGGCAATCAGCCCCAGCATTTT,-,TRBV19,16,-,TRBJ1-5
CATSGGDLYTGELFF,TGTGCCACCAGTGGGGGGGATCTCTACACCGGGGAGCTGTTTTTT,-,TRBV24-1,15,-,TRBJ2-2
CASVASATDTQYF,TGTGCCAGCGTCGCTAGCGCCACAGATACGCAGTATTTT,-,TRBV11-2,13,-,TRBJ2-3
CASRTGLKGF,TGTGCCAGCAGAACGGGACTCAAGGGGTTC,-,TRBV6-4,10,-,TRBJ2-7
CASSQGTSGGAAYEQYF,TGCGCCAGCAGCCAAGGGACTAGCGGGGGGGCAGCCTACGAGCAGTACTTC,-,TRBV4-1,17,TRBD2,TRBJ2-7
CASTPNRDSNYGYTF,TGTGCCAGCACGCCGAACCGGGACAGCAACTATGGCTACACCTTC,-,TRBV13,15,TRBD1,TRBJ1-2
CASSKVVRGTNQPQHF,TGTGCCAGCAGCAAAGTCGTCCGGGGTACCAATCAGCCCCAGCATTTT,-,TRBV21-1,16,-,TRBJ1-5
CASSPPTSQGYGYTF,TGTGCCAGCAGCCCCCCGACTTCACAAGGCTATGGCTACACCTTC,-,TRBV5-5,15,-,TRBJ1-2
CASSAVAGGVTDTQYF,TGTGCCAGCAGCGCTGTAGCGGGAGGGGTCACAGATACGCAGTATTTT,-,TRBV9,16,TRBD2,TRBJ2-3
CASSLYQGETQYF,TGTGCCAGCAGCTTATACCAGGGAGAGACCCAGTACTTC,-,TRBV7-2,13,-,TRBJ2-5
CASSLPTGGGADGTDTQYF,TGCGCCAGCAGCTTACCTACTGGCGGGGGGGCAGACGGCACAGATACGCAGTATTTT,-,TRBV5-1,19,TRBD2,TRBJ2-3
CASSPEAVTTPGELFF,TGTGCCAGCTCACCAGAAGCGGTGACGACCCCCGGGGAGCTGTTTTTT,-,TRBV18,16,-,TRBJ2-2
CASSQAFATGRNSPLHF,TGCGCCAGCAGCCAAGCCTTCGCGACAGGTCGGAATTCACCCCTCCACTTT,-,TRBV4-1,17,-,TRBJ1-6
CASSLDRGRVAGELFF,TGTGCCAGCAGCTTAGACAGGGGTAGAGTTGCCGGGGAGCTGTTTTTT,-,TRBV11-2,16,-,TRBJ2-2
CASSDSGETGELFF,TGTGCCAGCAGTGACTCGGGAGAGACCGGGGAGCTGTTTTTT,-,TRBV6-4,14,-,TRBJ2-2
CSVVSEKLFF,TGCAGCGTTGTGAGTGAAAAACTGTTTTTT,-,TRBV29-1,10,-,TRBJ1-4
CASSIGDRSYEQYF,TGTGCCAGTAGTATAGGGGACAGATCCTACGAGCAGTACTTC,-,TRBV19,14,TRBD1,TRBJ2-7
CASSESVSGNQPQHF,TGTGCCAGCAGTGAATCGGTGTCGGGCAATCAGCCCCAGCATTTT,-,TRBV6-1,15,-,TRBJ1-5
CASSTGPVTEAFF,TGTGCCAGCAGTACAGGACCCGTCACTGAAGCTTTCTTT,few,TRBV6-5,13,-,TRBJ1-1
CASTMGRGPGAIYEQYF,TGTGCCAGCACCATGGGGCGGGGACCCGGGGCAATCTACGAGCAGTACTTC,once,TRBV13,17,-,TRBJ2-7
CASSQESPGRGSGANVLTF,TGTGCCAGCAGCCAAGAGAGTCCGGGGAGGGGCTCTGGGGCCAACGTCCTGACTTTC,-,TRBV3-1/TRBV3-2,19,TRBD2,TRBJ2-6
CASSWGGRDYEQYF,TGTGCCAGCAGTTGGGGGGGCAGGGACTACGAGCAGTACTTC,-,TRBV27,14,-,TRBJ2-7
CASSWTGGRDTQYF,TGTGCCAGCTCATGGACAGGGGGCAGAGATACGCAGTATTTT,few,TRBV18,14,TRBD1,TRBJ2-3
CATSGGDRQYF,TGTGCCACCAGCGGGGGTGACCGACAGTACTTC,once,TRBV24-1,11,-,TRBJ2-7
CASSLTGDQPQHF,TGTGCCAGCAGCCTGACAGGGGATCAGCCCCAGCATTTT,-,TRBV6-5,13,TRBD1,TRBJ1-5
CASSLNSVSPLHF,TGTGCCAGCAGCTTAAACAGTGTTTCACCCCTCCACTTT,-,TRBV7-6,13,-,TRBJ1-6
CASHPTGPSGYTF,TGTGCCAGCCACCCAACAGGCCCCTCGGGCTACACCTTC,-,TRBV7-9,13,-,TRBJ1-2
CAAQAWRGQGDNYGYTF,TGTGCCGCACAAGCTTGGAGAGGACAGGGGGATAACTATGGCTACACCTTC,once,TRBV19,17,TRBD1,TRBJ1-2